What follows is one TCR beta chain and its context. Its antigen is not identified. The source of the sample is a study of shared clonotypes between healthy human individuals. Study context: There were three CD4 naive, three CD4 memory, two CD8 naive and one CD8 memory plates per donor.

The study, taken as a whole, reports: Despite large depth, sorted-subset datasets appeared incompletely sequenced.

Naive CD8 cells lacked CD45RO and underwent positive selection for CCR7, leaving out terminally differentiated effector memory CD45RA+ cells. The authors ran the assay at deep level. The input for sorted-subset replicate PCRs was approximately 190 ng DNA, tens of thousands of T cell genomes. Data came from immunoSEQ multiplex PCR; TCRdb stores just in-frame clones and leaves some out. The sample has over 800,000 clones; 90% to 95% are singletons. The sequencing input was naive CD8+ T cells sorted from blood. The origin of this receptor is a man between 25 and 39 years old in good health.

As DNA, the CDR3 is TGCGCCAGCAGCCGAGAGACTAGCGGGAGTGATGAGCAGTTCTTC. Its protein product is CASSRETSGSDEQFF. The rearrangement links TRBV4-3 to TRBJ2-1; 12 nucleotides agree with TRBD2. V shed 4 bases and J 8 bases; nucleotides not matched to a gene: 6. CDR1 and CDR2 (germline): LGHNA, YSLEER. This CDR3 region has 15 residues.